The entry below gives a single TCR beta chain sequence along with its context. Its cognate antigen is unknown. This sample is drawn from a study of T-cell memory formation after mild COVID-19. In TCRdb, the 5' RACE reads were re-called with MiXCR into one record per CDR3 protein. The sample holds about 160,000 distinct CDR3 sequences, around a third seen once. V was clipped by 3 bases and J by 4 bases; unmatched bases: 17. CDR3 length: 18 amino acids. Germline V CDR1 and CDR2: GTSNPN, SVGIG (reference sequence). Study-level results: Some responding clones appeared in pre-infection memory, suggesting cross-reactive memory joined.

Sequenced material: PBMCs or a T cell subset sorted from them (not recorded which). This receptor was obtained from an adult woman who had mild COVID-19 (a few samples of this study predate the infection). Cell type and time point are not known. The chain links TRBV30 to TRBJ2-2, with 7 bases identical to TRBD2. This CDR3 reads CAWRGRGAGYTTTGELFF. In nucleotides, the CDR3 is TGTGCCTGGAGAGGGAGAGGAGCGGGGTACACAACCACCGGGGAGCTGTTTTTT.